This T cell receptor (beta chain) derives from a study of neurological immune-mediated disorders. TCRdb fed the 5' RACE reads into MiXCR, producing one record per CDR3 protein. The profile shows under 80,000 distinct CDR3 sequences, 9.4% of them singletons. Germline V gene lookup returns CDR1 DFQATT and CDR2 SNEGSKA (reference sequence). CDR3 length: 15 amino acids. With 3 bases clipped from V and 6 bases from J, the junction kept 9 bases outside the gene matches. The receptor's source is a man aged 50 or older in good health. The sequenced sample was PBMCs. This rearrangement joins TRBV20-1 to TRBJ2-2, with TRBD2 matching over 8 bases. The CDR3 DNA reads TGCAGTGCTAGGGTTCCAGCGGGAGTTCCCGGGGAGCTGTTTTTT. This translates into CSARVPAGVPGELFF.